Following are 28 T cell receptor beta chains from one sample sequenced in a study of cytomegalovirus exposure and HLA in healthy donors. Clones were sequenced by immunoSEQ multiplex PCR, and TCRdb holds only the in-frame ones, with some missing. This table has roughly 140,000 clones, approximately 90% appearing once. The sample was PBMCs. The receptors come from a young man in good health and CMV-seronegative.

The J gene is TRBJ2-7, the V gene TRBV13, with 7 positions matching TRBD1. Germline loops: CDR1 PRHDT, CDR2 FYEKMQ (reference sequence). Trimming at V came to 2 bases and at J to 6 bases, leaving 1 base not matched to a gene. CDR3 length: 12 residues. The CDR3 loop reads CASSLTGVEQYF. CDR3 DNA sequence: TGTGCCAGCAGCTTAACAGGGGTCGAGCAGTACTTC.

V and J are TRBV7-2 and TRBJ1-2; 7 bases align to TRBD1. Germline V gene sequence: CDR1 SGHTA, CDR2 FQGNSA. There are 16 residues in the CDR3. Trimming cost V 4 bases and J 2 bases; bases outside gene matches: 10. CDR3 in amino acids: CASSSRVQGVNYGYTF. The DNA of the CDR3 is TGTGCCAGCAGCTCCAGGGTGCAGGGGGTGAACTATGGCTACACCTTC.

This chain uses TRBV2 with TRBJ1-5; no clear D. Trimming removed 4 bases from V and 0 bases from J, with 7 bases in between. The CDR3 is made up of 14 amino acids. Germline V CDR1 and CDR2: SNHLY, FYNNEI. Here the CDR3 DNA reads TGTGCCAGCAGTGCGACAATTAGCAATCAGCCCCAGCATTTT. It yields the protein CASSATISNQPQHF.

This sequence joins TRBV2 and TRBJ2-7, with D possibly being TRBD1 (6 bases). The CDR3 covers 20 residues. Germline V lookup: CDR1 SNHLY, CDR2 FYNNEI. V lost 5 bases to trimming and J lost 2 bases, with 31 bases between them. For the CDR3, the DNA is TGTGCCAGCAGTCCTCCACTAGACAGGCCCCAGTCTCGGAGCACCTACGAGCAGTACTTC. It codes for CASSPPLDRPQSRSTYEQYF.

The V and J genes are TRBV13 and TRBJ2-1; possibly TRBD2 for D (6 bases). CDR3 length equals 13 residues. CDR1 and CDR2 (germline): PRHDT, FYEKMQ (reference sequence). The V end was cut by 5 bases, the J end by 8 bases, with 13 bases between. The CDR3 DNA follows: TGTGCCAGCAGCAGCCCTCTAGCGTATGAGCAGTTCTTC. Protein: CASSSPLAYEQFF. The full variable domain, rest sourced from reference TRBV13 and TRBJ2-1, is AAGVIQSPRHLIKEKRETATLKCYPIPRHDTVYWYQQGPGQDPQFLISFYEKMQSDKGSIPDRFSAQQFSDYHSELNMSSLELGDSALYFCASSSPLAYEQFFGPGTRLTVL.

The gene calls are TRBV6-1 and TRBJ2-1, with D maybe TRBD2 (7 bases). The CDR3 is made up of 14 amino acids. Trimming took off 7 bases at V and 9 bases at J, with 19 bases between the two ends. Germline V gene sequence: CDR1 MNHNS, CDR2 SASEGT. CDR3 loop: CASIDGGLYGEQFF. CDR3 in DNA: TGTGCCAGCATCGACGGGGGGCTCTATGGTGAGCAGTTCTTC.

The CDR3 here is CASSYIGYYEQYV. The CDR3 DNA reads as TGTGCCAGCAGTTACATCGGGTACTACGAGCAGTACGTC. The chain couples TRBV6-6 to TRBJ2-7; D remains unclear. This CDR3 has 13 amino acids. Germline V CDR1 and CDR2: MNHNY, SVGAGI (reference sequence). V was trimmed by 2 bases and J by 3 bases, leaving 8 bases between them.

The chain employs TRBV7-2 and TRBJ2-2; the D gene is possibly TRBD2 (5 bases). This CDR3 region has 12 residues. Trimming stripped 5 bases from V and 6 bases from J, with 7 bases between. Germline V CDR1 and CDR2: SGHTA, FQGNSA. The CDR3 DNA reads TGTGCCAGCAGCCCGAGGGCCGGGGAGCTGTTTTTT. The encoded protein is CASSPRAGELFF.

This rearrangement joins TRBV5-1 to TRBJ2-1, with D tentatively TRBD2 (6 bases). The CDR3 contains 13 residues. The germline gives CDR1 SGHRS, CDR2 YFSETQ. The V end was cut by 0 bases, the J end by 7 bases, with 8 bases between. CDR3 loop: CASSLGDSNEQFF. The DNA of the CDR3 is TGCGCCAGCAGCTTGGGGGACTCTAATGAGCAGTTCTTC.

The V and J genes are TRBV6-6 and TRBJ1-1; possibly TRBD1 for D (6 bases). V was cut by 5 bases and J by 4 bases, with 17 bases left in between. From germline, CDR1 is MNHNY and CDR2 SVGAGI (reference sequence). This CDR3 region has 15 residues. The CDR3 DNA follows: TGTGCCAGCAGTCCCATGGGTAGGGGGGGCACTGAAGCTTTCTTT. Residues: CASSPMGRGGTEAFF.

CDR3 DNA: TGTGCCAGCAGCGTCGGGATAGATACGCAGTATTTT. Its translation is CASSVGIDTQYF. The J gene is TRBJ2-3, the V gene TRBV9; perhaps TRBD2 as D (5 bases). There are 12 residues in the CDR3. Germline CDR1 is SGDLS and CDR2 is YYNGEE. The ends were cut back, 2 bases at V and 5 bases at J, with 6 bases in the middle.

The V gene is TRBV27, the J gene TRBJ1-2; 7 bases are shared with TRBD1. The CDR3 length is 13 residues. V lost 6 bases to trimming and J lost 5 bases; unmatched junction nucleotides: 6. Germline V gives CDR1 MNHEY, CDR2 SMNVEV (reference sequence). The DNA of the CDR3 is TGTGCCAGCAGCTTAGGGACAGCTTATGGCTACACCTTC. It codes for CASSLGTAYGYTF.

V is TRBV19 and J is TRBJ2-2; possible D gene TRBD1, 6 bases. Trimming took 0 bases from V and 0 from J, leaving 14 bases between them. Germline assignment: CDR1 LNHDA and CDR2 SQIVND (reference sequence). The CDR3 length is 18 residues. The CDR3 sequence: CASSIEVGTRPNTGELFF. CDR3 bases: TGTGCCAGTAGTATAGAAGTGGGGACACGGCCGAACACCGGGGAGCTGTTTTTT.

The sample holds one count of this clone. This CDR3 reads CASSPLGAGGNGYTF. DNA of the CDR3: TGTGCCAGCAGCCCCCTCGGGGCAGGGGGGAATGGCTACACCTTC. The chain carries TRBV7-9 and TRBJ1-2; 7 bases are shared with TRBD1. CDR1 SEHNR and CDR2 FQNEAQ come from the germline V gene (reference sequence). The junction had 12 bases not matched to a gene; V was cut back by 5 bases and J by 6 bases. CDR3 size: 15 residues.

The chain is built from TRBV4-1 and TRBJ2-2; possible D gene TRBD2, 5 bases. V was pared by 0 bases and J by 2 bases, with 13 bases between. This CDR3 has 17 residues. Germline CDR1 and CDR2: MGHRA and YSYEKL. The CDR3 spells CASSQERSTGNTGELFF. The DNA of the CDR3 is TGCGCCAGCAGCCAAGAAAGGTCGACGGGAAACACCGGGGAGCTGTTTTTT.

A remark on this clone: The sample carries other DNA sequences with the same CDR3. J is TRBJ1-5 and V is TRBV7-2, with D perhaps TRBD1 (5 bases). V was trimmed by 1 base and J by 2 bases, leaving 9 bases between them. The CDR3 has 15 amino acids. The V gene's germline CDR1 is SGHTA and CDR2 FQGNSA. CDR3 protein: CASSLGGAGNQPQHF. In DNA, the CDR3 is TGTGCCAGCAGCTTAGGCGGGGCTGGCAATCAGCCCCAGCATTTT. Based on the CDR3 plus reference TRBV7-2 and TRBJ1-5, the full variable domain is GAGVSQSPSNKVTEKGKDVELRCDPISGHTALYWYRQSLGQGLEFLIYFQGNSAPDKSGLPSDRFSAERTGGSVSTLTIQRTQQEDSAVYLCASSLGGAGNQPQHFGDGTRLSIL.

This chain uses TRBV6-6 with TRBJ1-5; 10 positions agree with TRBD1. This CDR3 comprises 16 residues. CDR1 is MNHNY, CDR2 SVGAGI, per germline (reference sequence). The junction had 2 bases not matched to a gene; V was cut back by 2 bases and J by 1 base. The CDR3 bases are TGTGCCAGCAGTTACGGACAGGGGGGAAGCAATCAGCCCCAGCATTTT. It translates to CASSYGQGGSNQPQHF.

The chain recombines TRBV7-9 with TRBJ2-7; 8 bases agree with TRBD1. Germline values: CDR1 SEHNR, CDR2 FQNEAQ (reference sequence). The V and J ends lost 4 bases and 4 bases, in that order; junction bases with no gene match: 6. The CDR3 has 14 amino acids. CDR3 region: CASSSQGAPYEQYF. The CDR3 DNA reads as TGTGCCAGCAGCTCTCAGGGGGCCCCATACGAGCAGTACTTC.

The V gene is TRBV5-4, the J gene TRBJ2-5; a weak D match, TRBD1 (5 bases). Germline lookup yields CDR1 SGHNT and CDR2 YYREEE (reference sequence). V lost 0 bases, J lost 8 bases, and 17 bases lay in between. The CDR3 is 15 amino acids. The DNA of the CDR3 is TGTGCCAGCAGCTTGGTCCAGGGTATTGCTGGTACCCAGTACTTC. Translating gives CASSLVQGIAGTQYF.

V is TRBV18 and J is TRBJ1-3; no clear D. V was shortened by 1 base and J by 4 bases, with 8 bases between the two germline ends. The germline V gene encodes CDR1 KGHSH and CDR2 LQKENI. This CDR3 is built from 14 residues. CDR3: CASSPLRSGNTIYF. DNA for the CDR3: TGTGCCAGCTCACCACTTAGATCCGGAAACACCATATATTTT.

The rearrangement joins TRBV4-3 to TRBJ2-2, with TRBD1 identical over 7 bases. This CDR3 spans 16 amino acids. In germline, CDR1 is LGHNA, CDR2 YSLEER. V shed 4 bases and J 6 bases; nucleotides not matched to a gene: 11. The CDR3 nucleotides read TGCGCCAGCAGCCCGAGCCCAGGACAGGTTGCCGGGGAGCTGTTTTTT. Residues: CASSPSPGQVAGELFF.

The chain uses TRBV6-5 and TRBJ2-4; D is uncertain. The CDR3 is 14 amino acids. With 2 bases removed from V and 8 bases from J, the gap between germline ends came to 13 bases. The germline V gene has CDR1 MNHEY and CDR2 SVGAGI. The CDR3: CASSYLRSPDIQYF. DNA of the CDR3: TGTGCCAGCAGTTACCTCAGGTCTCCGGACATTCAGTACTTC.

The CDR3 DNA follows: TGTGCCAGCCGACGGAGGGCTGGAAACACCATATATTTT. It is translated as CASRRRAGNTIYF. The chain couples TRBV11-3 to TRBJ1-3; D unresolved. CDR3 length: 13 amino acids. Germline V gives CDR1 SGHNT, CDR2 YENEEA. Trimming took 8 bases from V and 2 from J, leaving 10 bases between them.

The V call is TRBV7-2, the J call TRBJ2-5, with TRBD2 matching 8 bases. The CDR3 has 16 residues. In germline, CDR1 is SGHTA, CDR2 FQGNSA. Trimming removed 4 bases from V and 3 bases from J; junction bases left unmatched: 10. The CDR3 sequence is CASSSRAGAHKETQYF. The CDR3 DNA follows: TGTGCCAGCAGCTCTAGAGCGGGGGCCCACAAAGAGACCCAGTACTTC.

The CDR3 region has the DNA TGCGCCAGCAGCACAGGAATGAACACTGAAGCTTTCTTT. This translates into CASSTGMNTEAFF. The chain joins TRBV10-1 to TRBJ1-1; TRBD1 is a possible D gene (5 bases). In germline, CDR1 is WNHNN, CDR2 SYGVQD (reference sequence). V lost 6 bases to trimming and J lost 0 bases, with 8 bases between them. The CDR3 loop spans 13 amino acids.

The chain has TRBV9 and TRBJ1-3; TRBD1 is a possible D gene (5 bases). Per the germline V gene, CDR1 is SGDLS and CDR2 is YYNGEE. Trimming stripped 0 bases from V and 0 bases from J, with 10 bases between. The CDR3 is made up of 16 amino acids. The CDR3 is CASSVGGLSSGNTIYF. The CDR3 DNA sequence: TGTGCCAGCAGCGTAGGGGGACTGAGCTCTGGAAACACCATATATTTT.

The CDR3 region has the DNA TGCGCCAGCAGCTGGCCAAGCACTGAAGCTTTCTTT. Its protein is CASSWPSTEAFF. The chain recombines TRBV5-1 with TRBJ1-1, with D unclear. V was shortened by 3 bases and J by 4 bases, with 7 bases between the two germline ends. Germline lookup yields CDR1 SGHRS and CDR2 YFSETQ. CDR3 length equals 12 residues.

In its sample, this clone was seen once. This rearrangement joins TRBV2 to TRBJ1-1, with a possible D match to TRBD1 (6 bases). CDR3 size: 15 residues. V gave up 3 bases and J gave up 3 bases, with 14 bases separating them. The germline gives CDR1 SNHLY, CDR2 FYNNEI. The CDR3 DNA sequence: TGTGCCAGCAGTGACTGGGGGCCCGGGTACACTGAAGCTTTCTTT. It encodes CASSDWGPGYTEAFF.